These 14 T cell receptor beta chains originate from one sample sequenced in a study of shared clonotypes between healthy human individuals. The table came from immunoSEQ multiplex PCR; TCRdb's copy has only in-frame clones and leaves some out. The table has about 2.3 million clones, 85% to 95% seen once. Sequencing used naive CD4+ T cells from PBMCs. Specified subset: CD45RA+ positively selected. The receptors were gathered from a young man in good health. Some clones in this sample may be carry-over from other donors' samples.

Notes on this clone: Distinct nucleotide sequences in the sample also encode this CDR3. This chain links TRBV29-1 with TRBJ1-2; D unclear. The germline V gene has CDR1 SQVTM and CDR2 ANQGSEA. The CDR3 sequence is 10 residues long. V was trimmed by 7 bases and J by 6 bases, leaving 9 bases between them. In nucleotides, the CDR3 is TGCAGCGCGGGGTGGGATGGCTACACCTTC. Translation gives CSAGWDGYTF.

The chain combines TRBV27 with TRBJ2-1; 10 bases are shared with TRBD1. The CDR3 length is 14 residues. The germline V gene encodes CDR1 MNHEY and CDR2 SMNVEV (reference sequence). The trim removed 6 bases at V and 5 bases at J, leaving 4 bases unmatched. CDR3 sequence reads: CASRGTGADNEQFF. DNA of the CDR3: TGTGCCAGCAGAGGGACAGGGGCCGACAATGAGCAGTTCTTC.

For the CDR3, the DNA is TGTGCCAGCAGCTCCTCCAGGGAGTCTAGCACAGATACGCAGTATTTT. Translation: CASSSSRESSTDTQYF. The rearrangement uses TRBV7-8 and TRBJ2-3; D assignment may be TRBD1 or TRBD2 (5 bases each). The CDR3 is 16 amino acids. The V end lost 4 bases, the J end lost 0 bases, and 14 bases lay between the germline ends. The germline gives CDR1 SGHVS, CDR2 FQNEAQ. Together with reference TRBV7-8 and TRBJ2-3, the CDR3 gives the full variable domain: GAGVSQSPRYKVAKRGQDVALRCDPISGHVSLFWYQQALGQGPEFLTYFQNEAQLDKSGLPSDRFFAERPEGSVSTLKIQRTQQEDSAVYLCASSSSRESSTDTQYFGPGTRLTVL.

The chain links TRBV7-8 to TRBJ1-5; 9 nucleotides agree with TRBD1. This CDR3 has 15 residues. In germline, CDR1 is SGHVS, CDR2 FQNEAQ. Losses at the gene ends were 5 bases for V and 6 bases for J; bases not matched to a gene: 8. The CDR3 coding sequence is TGTGCCAGCAGCCAGGGACAGGGAAAAGGTCAGCCCCAGCATTTT. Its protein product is CASSQGQGKGQPQHF.

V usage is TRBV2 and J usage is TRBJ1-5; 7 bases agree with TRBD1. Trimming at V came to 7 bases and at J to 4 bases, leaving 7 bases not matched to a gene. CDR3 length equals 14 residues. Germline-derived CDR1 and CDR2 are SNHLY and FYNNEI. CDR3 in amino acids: CASTGTATNQPQHF. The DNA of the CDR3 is TGTGCCAGCACTGGGACAGCAACTAATCAGCCCCAGCATTTT.

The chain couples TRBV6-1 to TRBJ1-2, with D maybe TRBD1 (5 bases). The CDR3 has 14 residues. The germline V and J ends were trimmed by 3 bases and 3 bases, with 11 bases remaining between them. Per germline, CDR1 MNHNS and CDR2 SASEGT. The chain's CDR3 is CASSEGPRDYGYTF. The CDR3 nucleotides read TGTGCCAGCAGTGAGGGTCCCAGGGACTATGGCTACACCTTC.

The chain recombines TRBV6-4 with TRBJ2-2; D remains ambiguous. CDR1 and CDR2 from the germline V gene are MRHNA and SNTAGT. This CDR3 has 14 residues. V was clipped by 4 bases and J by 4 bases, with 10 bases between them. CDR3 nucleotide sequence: TGTGCCAGCAGTGGCAGGCTGGGCACCGGGGAGCTGTTTTTT. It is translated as CASSGRLGTGELFF.

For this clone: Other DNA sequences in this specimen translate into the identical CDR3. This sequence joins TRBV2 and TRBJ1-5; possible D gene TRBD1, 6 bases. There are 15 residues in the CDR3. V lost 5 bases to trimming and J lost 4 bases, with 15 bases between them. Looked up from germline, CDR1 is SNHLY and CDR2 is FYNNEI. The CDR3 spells CASSWGGLGNQPQHF. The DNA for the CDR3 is TGTGCCAGCAGTTGGGGGGGGCTTGGGAATCAGCCCCAGCATTTT.

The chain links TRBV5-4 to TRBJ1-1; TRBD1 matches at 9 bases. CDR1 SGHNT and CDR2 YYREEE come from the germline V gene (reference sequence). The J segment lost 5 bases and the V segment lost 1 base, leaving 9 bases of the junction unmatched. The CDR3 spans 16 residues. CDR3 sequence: CASSLLNRGHGTEAFF. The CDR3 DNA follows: TGTGCCAGCAGCTTGTTAAACAGGGGGCATGGGACTGAAGCTTTCTTT.

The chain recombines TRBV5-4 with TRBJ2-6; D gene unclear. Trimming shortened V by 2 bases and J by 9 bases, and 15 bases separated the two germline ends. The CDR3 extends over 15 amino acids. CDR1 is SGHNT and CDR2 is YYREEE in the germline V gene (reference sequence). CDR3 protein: CASSFLERRHNVLTF. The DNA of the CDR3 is TGTGCCAGCAGCTTTCTCGAGAGGCGGCACAACGTCCTGACTTTC.

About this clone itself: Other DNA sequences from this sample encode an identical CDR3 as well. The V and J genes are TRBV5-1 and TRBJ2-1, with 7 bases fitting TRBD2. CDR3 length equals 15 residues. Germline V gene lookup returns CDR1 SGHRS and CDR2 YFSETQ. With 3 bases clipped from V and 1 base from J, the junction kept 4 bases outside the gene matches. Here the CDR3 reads CASSYLAGSYNEQFF. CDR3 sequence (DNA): TGCGCCAGCAGCTACTTAGCGGGTTCCTACAATGAGCAGTTCTTC. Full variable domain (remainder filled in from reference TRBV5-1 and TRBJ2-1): KAGVTQTPRYLIKTRGQQVTLSCSPISGHRSVSWYQQTPGQGLQFLFEYFSETQRNKGNFPGRFSGRQFSNSRSEMNVSTLELGDSALYLCASSYLAGSYNEQFFGPGTRLTVL.

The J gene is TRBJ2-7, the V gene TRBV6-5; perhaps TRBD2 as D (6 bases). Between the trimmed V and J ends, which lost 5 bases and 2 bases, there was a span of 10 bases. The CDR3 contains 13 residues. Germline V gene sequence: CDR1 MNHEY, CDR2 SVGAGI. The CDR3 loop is CASSATRAYEQYF. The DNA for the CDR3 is TGTGCCAGCAGTGCGACTAGGGCCTACGAGCAGTACTTC.

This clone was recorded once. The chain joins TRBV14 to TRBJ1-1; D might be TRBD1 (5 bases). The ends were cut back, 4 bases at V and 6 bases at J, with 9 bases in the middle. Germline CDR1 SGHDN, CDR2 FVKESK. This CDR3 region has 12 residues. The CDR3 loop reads CASSLGASEAFF. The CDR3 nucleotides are TGTGCCAGCAGCCTAGGGGCATCTGAAGCTTTCTTT.

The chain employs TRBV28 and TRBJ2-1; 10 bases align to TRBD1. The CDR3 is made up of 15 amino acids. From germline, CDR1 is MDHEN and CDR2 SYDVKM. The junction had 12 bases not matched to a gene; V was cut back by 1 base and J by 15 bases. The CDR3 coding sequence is TGTGCCAGCAGTTTATCAGGGACAGGGGCCCTCTGGGCGTTCTTC. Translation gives CASSLSGTGALWAFF.